This TCR beta chain was captured by sequencing in a study of T cell repertoires in cytomegalovirus infection. Whole-study context: Public TCR beta signatures marked donors with CMV infection and the matching HLA.

This clonotype occurred many times. Its specificity is unknown. TCRdb re-analysed the reads in MiXCR, keeping a single row per CDR3 protein. The sample includes about 300,000 distinct CDR3 sequences, 9.6% of them seen just once. Germline values: CDR1 SQVTM, CDR2 ANQGSEA. The CDR3 covers 14 residues. Trimming removed 6 bases from V and 2 bases from J, with 13 bases in between. Study-wide points: Ex vivo, HLA-C-restricted CMV-specific TCR beta clonotypes prevailed over the rest of the response. Totalled public TCR beta family frequency picked out people who carried CMV plus the relevant HLA.

This sequence originates from a human donor in good health (CMV status not recorded). Some clones in this sample may be carry-over from other donors' samples. This chain links TRBV29-1 with TRBJ2-2; D is undetermined. Sample: PBMCs. The CDR3 region has the DNA TGCAGCGTACAGACACCCAAAAACACCGGGGAGCTGTTTTTT. Encoded protein: CSVQTPKNTGELFF.